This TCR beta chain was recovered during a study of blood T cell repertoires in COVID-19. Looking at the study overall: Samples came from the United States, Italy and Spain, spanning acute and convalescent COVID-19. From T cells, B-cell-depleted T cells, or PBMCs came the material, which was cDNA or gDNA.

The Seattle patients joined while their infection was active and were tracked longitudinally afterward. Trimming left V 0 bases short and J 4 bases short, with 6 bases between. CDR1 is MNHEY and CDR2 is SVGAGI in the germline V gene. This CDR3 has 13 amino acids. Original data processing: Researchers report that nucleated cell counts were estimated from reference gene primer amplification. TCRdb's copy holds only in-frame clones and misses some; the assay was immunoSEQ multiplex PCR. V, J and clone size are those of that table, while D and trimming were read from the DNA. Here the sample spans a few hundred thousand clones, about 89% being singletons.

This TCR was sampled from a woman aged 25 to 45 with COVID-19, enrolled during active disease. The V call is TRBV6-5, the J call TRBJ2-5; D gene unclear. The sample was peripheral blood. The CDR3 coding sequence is TGTGCCAGCAGTTACTCGACGGGAGAGACCCAGTACTTC. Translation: CASSYSTGETQYF.